This T cell receptor beta chain derives from a study of T cell changes during pregnancy in multiple sclerosis. The CDR3 extends over 16 amino acids. J lost 7 bases, V lost 4 bases, and 12 bases had no gene match. Germline CDR1 KGHSH, CDR2 LQKENI. Sequencing used immunoSEQ multiplex PCR; TCRdb keeps in-frame clones, though not all of them. Of approximately 52,000 clones listed, 92% are singletons. Material: CD4+ T cells from peripheral blood mononuclear cells, obtained in the third trimester of pregnancy. V is TRBV18 and J is TRBJ2-1; 8 positions match TRBD2. The receptor comes from a female donor with multiple sclerosis, enrolled in a pregnancy study. This CDR3 is CASSRLTSDLENEQFF. In DNA form, the CDR3 reads TGTGCCAGCTCACGGTTGACTAGCGATCTTGAGAATGAGCAGTTCTTC. Full variable domain (remainder filled in from reference TRBV18 and TRBJ2-1): NAGVMQNPRHLVRRRGQEARLRCSPMKGHSHVYWYRQLPEEGLKFMVYLQKENIIDESGMPKERFSAEFPKEGPSILRIQQVVRGDSAAYFCASSRLTSDLENEQFFGPGTRLTVL.